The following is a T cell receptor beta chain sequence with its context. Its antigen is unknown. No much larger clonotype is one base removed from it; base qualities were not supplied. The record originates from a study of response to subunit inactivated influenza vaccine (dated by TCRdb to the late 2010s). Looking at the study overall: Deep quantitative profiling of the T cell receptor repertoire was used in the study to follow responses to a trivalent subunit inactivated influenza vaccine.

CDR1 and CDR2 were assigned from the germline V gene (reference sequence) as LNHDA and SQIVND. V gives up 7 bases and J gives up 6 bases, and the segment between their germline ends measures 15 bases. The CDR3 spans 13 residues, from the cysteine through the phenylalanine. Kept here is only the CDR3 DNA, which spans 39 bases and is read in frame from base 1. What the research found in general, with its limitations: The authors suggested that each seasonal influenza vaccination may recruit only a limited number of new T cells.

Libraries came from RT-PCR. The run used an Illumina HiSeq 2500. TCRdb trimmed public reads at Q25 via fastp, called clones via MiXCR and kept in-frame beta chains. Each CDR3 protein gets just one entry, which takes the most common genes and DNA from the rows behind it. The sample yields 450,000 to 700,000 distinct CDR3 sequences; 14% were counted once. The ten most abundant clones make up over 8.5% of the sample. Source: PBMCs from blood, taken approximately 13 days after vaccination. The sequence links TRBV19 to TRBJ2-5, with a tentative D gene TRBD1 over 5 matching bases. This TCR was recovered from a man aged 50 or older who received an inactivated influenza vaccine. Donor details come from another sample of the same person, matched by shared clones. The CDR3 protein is CASNPGKRQTQYF. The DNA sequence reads TGTGCCAGTAACCCAGGGAAACGGCAGACCCAGTACTTC.